These 15 T cell receptor beta chains share one sample of origin, sequenced in a study of T cells after yellow fever vaccination. TCRdb re-analysed the 5' RACE reads in MiXCR, keeping a single row per CDR3 protein. Seen here are about 140,000 distinct CDR3 sequences, under 8% observed once, and the top ten hold approximately 0.61%. The material sequenced was CD4+ T cells sorted from PBMCs, taken 10 days after the yellow fever booster vaccination. The receptors stem from a man aged 25 to 40 who received the YFV17D yellow fever vaccine.

This clonotype was counted a few times. The chain combines TRBV5-4 with TRBJ2-5; 10 nucleotides align to TRBD2. Germline trimming cut 4 bases from V and 0 bases from J; bases unmatched to any gene: 6. The CDR3 spans 16 residues. Germline lookup yields CDR1 SGHNT and CDR2 YYREEE (reference sequence). DNA of the CDR3: TGTGCCAGCAGCCATGGGACTAGCGCGTACCAAGAGACCCAGTACTTC. Its translation is CASSHGTSAYQETQYF.

The sample holds many counts of this clonotype. The chain employs TRBV20-1 and TRBJ2-1; no definite D call. Trimming took 3 bases from V and 12 from J, leaving 12 bases between them. This CDR3 has 11 amino acids. Looked up from germline, CDR1 is DFQATT and CDR2 is SNEGSKA (reference sequence). CDR3 residues: CSASEAGVQFF. For the CDR3, the DNA is TGCAGTGCTAGCGAAGCAGGCGTGCAGTTCTTC.

Ten or more counts support this clonotype. The V call is TRBV14, the J call TRBJ2-7; D remains ambiguous. CDR3 length: 13 residues. V was trimmed by 4 bases and J by 5 bases, leaving 12 bases between them. Germline V gives CDR1 SGHDN, CDR2 FVKESK. CDR3 in DNA: TGTGCCAGCAGCCCCAATTCGGCGAACGAGCAGTACTTC. This encodes CASSPNSANEQYF.

This clonotype occurred many times. The chain is built from TRBV28 and TRBJ2-7, with D uncertain. V lost 3 bases and J 6 bases, leaving 12 bases between the germline ends. This CDR3 spans 13 amino acids. Germline assignment: CDR1 MDHEN and CDR2 SYDVKM. The chain's CDR3 is CASSFAARGEQYF. In DNA, the CDR3 is TGTGCCAGCAGTTTTGCTGCTCGTGGCGAGCAGTACTTC. Full variable domain (rest looked up from reference TRBV28 and TRBJ2-7): DVKVTQSSRYLVKRTGEKVFLECVQDMDHENMFWYRQDPGLGLRLIYFSYDVKMKEKGDIPEGYSVSREKKERFSLILESASTNQTSMYLCASSFAARGEQYFGPGTRLTVT.

Many counts were recorded for this clonotype. This chain links TRBV7-3 with TRBJ2-1, with D unresolved. The V gene lost 0 bases and the J gene lost 3 bases, with 3 bases spanning the gap. This CDR3 comprises 13 residues. Germline CDR1 and CDR2: SGHTA and FQGTGA. The CDR3 region has the DNA TGTGCCAGCAGCTTAACCGGCTACAATGAGCAGTTCTTC. Residues: CASSLTGYNEQFF.

This clonotype was detected many times. The chain couples TRBV19 to TRBJ1-2; 10 bases fit TRBD1. J lost 12 bases, V lost 4 bases, and 11 bases had no gene match. The CDR3 is made up of 14 amino acids. Germline V gives CDR1 LNHDA, CDR2 SQIVND (reference sequence). The CDR3: CASSTPPGQGSHTF. The CDR3 DNA is TGTGCCAGTAGTACGCCCCCGGGACAGGGGAGTCACACCTTC.

This clonotype occurred many times. This chain connects TRBV6-5 to TRBJ1-4; no reliable D call. Germline V gene data show CDR1 as MNHEY and CDR2 as SVGAGI. The CDR3 contains 14 residues. The V and J ends lost 7 bases and 4 bases respectively, with 13 bases between them. This CDR3 is CASKPTGLNEKLFF. The CDR3 DNA follows: TGTGCCAGCAAACCAACCGGGCTTAATGAAAAACTGTTTTTT.

This clonotype appeared once. This may be a read error, as it is one base from a much larger clone. The rearrangement links TRBV27 to TRBJ2-5; 7 positions agree with TRBD1. CDR1 MNHEY and CDR2 SMNVEV come from the germline V gene (reference sequence). Germline trimming cut 7 bases from V and 7 bases from J; bases unmatched to any gene: 9. The CDR3 spans 13 residues. The CDR3 spells CASTKTGNGTQYF. The DNA for the CDR3 is TGTGCCAGCACCAAGACAGGGAATGGGACCCAGTACTTC.

The genes are TRBV4-2 and TRBJ2-7; 13 bases line up with TRBD2. Germline V CDR1 and CDR2: LGHNA, YNFKEQ. CDR3 size: 19 residues. The V gene end was trimmed by 0 bases and the J gene end by 3 bases; junction bases not matched to a gene: 11. The CDR3 is CASSQEYRTSGSWNYEQYF. The CDR3 DNA follows: TGTGCCAGCAGCCAAGAATATAGGACTAGCGGGAGTTGGAACTACGAGCAGTACTTC.

This clonotype appeared a few times. The V gene is TRBV20-1, the J gene TRBJ2-7; D unclear. Between the trimmed V and J ends, which lost 3 bases and 4 bases, there was a span of 13 bases. The V gene's germline CDR1 is DFQATT and CDR2 SNEGSKA (reference sequence). The CDR3 consists of 13 residues. The CDR3 region is CSASFAVRYEQYF. CDR3 nucleotide sequence: TGCAGTGCTAGCTTCGCGGTCCGTTACGAGCAGTACTTC.

This clonotype was observed at least ten times. The chain has TRBV12-3 or TRBV12-4 and TRBJ2-1, with D unclear. Trimming shortened V by 2 bases and J by 9 bases, and 8 bases separated the two germline ends. The length of the CDR3 is 12 residues. CDR3 nucleotide sequence: TGTGCCAGCAGTTTATTGGCGTTTGAGCAGTTCTTC. Its protein is CASSLLAFEQFF.

This clonotype was seen ten or more times. The CDR3 DNA follows: TGCGCCAGCAGCCAAGCCCCACTAGCGGGAGTTACAGATACGCAGTATTTT. Residues: CASSQAPLAGVTDTQYF. The J gene is TRBJ2-3, the V gene TRBV4-3; 11 bases agree with TRBD2. Germline trimming cut 1 base from V and 3 bases from J; bases unmatched to any gene: 6. The CDR3 runs to 17 residues. In germline, CDR1 is LGHNA, CDR2 YSLEER.

This clonotype was seen more than once but under ten times. The rearrangement uses TRBV20-1 and TRBJ2-1; TRBD2 agrees at 12 bases. The germline V gene encodes CDR1 DFQATT and CDR2 SNEGSKA (reference sequence). This CDR3 spans 19 amino acids. After removal of 1 base from V and 0 bases from J, the junction contained 10 bases not matched to a gene. CDR3 sequence reads: CSARVGLAGGVSSYNEQFF. CDR3 DNA: TGCAGTGCTAGAGTAGGGCTAGCGGGAGGGGTAAGCTCCTACAATGAGCAGTTCTTC.

The genes are TRBV7-2 and TRBJ1-2, with D unresolved. Trimming took 5 bases from V and 4 from J, leaving 14 bases between them. Germline CDR1 and CDR2: SGHTA and FQGNSA. The CDR3 sequence is 14 residues long. The CDR3 sequence is CASSPGVGIYGYTF. As DNA, the CDR3 is TGTGCCAGCAGCCCGGGAGTGGGGATCTATGGCTACACCTTC.

This clonotype was detected ten times or more. The chain couples TRBV12-3 or TRBV12-4 to TRBJ2-5; D call uncertain. There are 14 residues in the CDR3. Trimming removed 1 base from V and 1 base from J, with 7 bases in between. The CDR3 is CASSLGDLQETQYF. DNA for the CDR3: TGTGCCAGCAGTTTAGGTGACCTCCAAGAGACCCAGTACTTC.